Shown below are 23 T cell receptor beta chains from a single sample sequenced in a study of blood T cells in healthy people across ages. The second PCR ran about 6 to 12 cycles with a sample-barcoded 5' primer and J-beta primers. TCRdb reanalysed the 5' RACE reads using MiXCR and keeps one entry per CDR3 protein. Of about 1,400,000 distinct CDR3 sequences listed, roughly 40% were seen once; the top ten hold under 8%. Specimen: blood. These receptors were taken from a woman aged 18 to 35 in good health.

This chain connects TRBV10-2 to TRBJ1-2; TRBD1 aligns across 7 bases. Germline V lookup: CDR1 WSHSY, CDR2 SAAADI. Losses at the gene ends were 7 bases for V and 4 bases for J; bases not matched to a gene: 12. The CDR3 covers 15 residues. DNA of the CDR3: TGCGCCAGCAAACTAGCCGGGGACAGCAGCTATGGCTACACCTTC. Translated: CASKLAGDSSYGYTF.

The CDR3 here is CASSLDGLAGIYEQYF. The CDR3 DNA is TGTGCCAGCAGCTTGGACGGACTAGCGGGGATTTACGAGCAGTACTTC. The rearrangement uses TRBV13 and TRBJ2-7, with 12 bases that match TRBD2. The V segment lost 3 bases and the J segment 4 bases; nucleotides outside the gene matches: 7. The V gene's germline CDR1 is PRHDT and CDR2 FYEKMQ (reference sequence). CDR3 size: 16 residues. The whole variable domain, remainder taken from reference TRBV13 and TRBJ2-7, is AAGVIQSPRHLIKEKRETATLKCYPIPRHDTVYWYQQGPGQDPQFLISFYEKMQSDKGSIPDRFSAQQFSDYHSELNMSSLELGDSALYFCASSLDGLAGIYEQYFGPGTRLTVT.

The genes are TRBV5-1 and TRBJ2-5; 11 bases align to TRBD1. The CDR3 has 14 residues. Germline CDR1 SGHRS, CDR2 YFSETQ. V lost 4 bases, J lost 11 bases, and 10 bases stayed unmatched. The CDR3 DNA follows: TGCGCCAGCAGCCTGGGACAGGGGGAAAGGGAGCAGTACTTC. Its translation: CASSLGQGEREQYF.

CDR3 nucleotide sequence: TGTGCCAGCAGCTTTAGCCCCTCGGTAGGCGAGCAGTACTTC. This encodes CASSFSPSVGEQYF. This rearrangement joins TRBV7-8 to TRBJ2-4; D unclear. The tail of the sequence fits TRBJ2-7 better, so the J call may be wrong. CDR1 and CDR2 (germline): SGHVS, FQNEAQ. This CDR3 is 14 amino acids long.

This clonotype has a handful of counts. In DNA, the CDR3 is TGTGCCAGCTCACCCTCCTACGGGACTAGCGGGGAAGAGACCCAGTACTTC. It encodes CASSPSYGTSGEETQYF. This sequence joins TRBV18 and TRBJ2-5, with 13 bases that match TRBD2. Germline lookup yields CDR1 KGHSH and CDR2 LQKENI. The CDR3 contains 17 residues. Trimming removed 3 bases from V and 3 bases from J; junction bases left unmatched: 7. Together with reference TRBV18 and TRBJ2-5, the CDR3 gives the full variable domain: NAGVMQNPRHLVRRRGQEARLRCSPMKGHSHVYWYRQLPEEGLKFMVYLQKENIIDESGMPKERFSAEFPKEGPSILRIQQVVRGDSAAYFCASSPSYGTSGEETQYFGPGTRLLVL.

This clonotype was seen many times. The CDR3 nucleotides read TGCGCCAGCAGCCAAGTCGGGGAGGAGACCCAGTACTTC. Translated: CASSQVGEETQYF. The chain carries TRBV4-1 and TRBJ2-5; possibly TRBD2 for D (5 bases). CDR1 and CDR2 from the germline V gene are MGHRA and YSYEKL. This CDR3 region has 13 residues. Trimming cost V 1 base and J 5 bases, with 8 bases left between them.

The rearrangement uses TRBV4-1 and TRBJ2-7; D ambiguous. V lost 0 bases, J lost 2 bases, and 11 bases lay in between. The CDR3 is made up of 15 amino acids. CDR1 and CDR2 from the germline V gene are MGHRA and YSYEKL. The CDR3 region is CASSQDATETYEQYF. CDR3 coding DNA: TGCGCCAGCAGCCAAGACGCGACGGAGACCTACGAGCAGTACTTC.

V is TRBV28 and J is TRBJ2-7; D tentatively fits TRBD1 or TRBD2 (5 bases each). The CDR3 has 15 amino acids. CDR1 and CDR2 from the germline V gene are MDHEN and SYDVKM. V lost 5 bases, J lost 5 bases, and 19 bases lay in between. The chain's CDR3 is CASSHTGTGRHEQYF. CDR3 DNA: TGTGCCAGCAGTCACACCGGGACGGGAAGGCACGAGCAGTACTTC.

The chain recombines TRBV4-1 with TRBJ2-5, with D unresolved. V was trimmed by 0 bases and J by 5 bases, leaving 10 bases between them. The CDR3 totals 14 residues. Per germline, CDR1 MGHRA and CDR2 YSYEKL. CDR3: CASSQEEDVETQYF. CDR3 nucleotide sequence: TGCGCCAGCAGCCAAGAAGAGGACGTTGAGACCCAGTACTTC.

The genes are TRBV3-1 and TRBJ2-7, with 11 positions matching TRBD2. V lost 4 bases and J lost 0; bases outside the gene matches: 11. Per germline, CDR1 LGHDT and CDR2 YNNKEL (reference sequence). The CDR3 runs to 18 residues. The CDR3: CASSPHPGLAAISYEQYF. CDR3 coding DNA: TGTGCCAGCAGCCCACACCCGGGACTAGCGGCCATCTCCTACGAGCAGTACTTC.

This clonotype has just a few counts. CDR3: CSVEDPGWYDADTQYF. The CDR3 region has the DNA TGCAGCGTTGAAGATCCGGGGTGGTATGATGCAGATACGCAGTATTTT. The chain carries TRBV29-1 and TRBJ2-3, with a tentative D call TRBD2 (5 bases). V was trimmed by 0 bases and J by 4 bases, leaving 17 bases between them. The CDR3 spans 16 residues. CDR1 is SQVTM, CDR2 ANQGSEA, per germline.

The chain couples TRBV6-5 to TRBJ2-2, with D tentatively TRBD1 or TRBD2 (5 bases each). Germline V gives CDR1 MNHEY, CDR2 SVGAGI. The CDR3 consists of 14 residues. The ends were cut back, 6 bases at V and 1 base at J, with 9 bases in the middle. The CDR3 spells CASRGPLNTGELFF. The CDR3 bases are TGTGCCAGCAGGGGACCCCTGAACACCGGGGAGCTGTTTTTT.

V and J are TRBV14 and TRBJ2-5; possible D gene TRBD2, 5 bases. The last part of the DNA fits TRBJ2-4 better; the J call may be wrong. The CDR3 consists of 13 residues. Per the germline V gene, CDR1 is SGHDN and CDR2 is FVKESK. CDR3 bases: TGTGCCAGCAGCCAGGTACCCGGGGACATTCAGTACTTC. Its translation: CASSQVPGDIQYF.

This clonotype was found a few times. The chain uses TRBV28 and TRBJ2-3; D remains ambiguous. V lost 3 bases to trimming and J lost 0 bases, with 13 bases between them. Per germline, CDR1 MDHEN and CDR2 SYDVKM. The CDR3 covers 16 residues. The CDR3 sequence is CASSFSPIPSTDTQYF. CDR3 DNA: TGTGCCAGCAGTTTTTCCCCTATCCCTAGCACAGATACGCAGTATTTT.

This chain joins TRBV4-1 and TRBJ2-7; D is unclear. V shed 1 base and J shed 7 bases, with 23 bases lying between them. CDR3 size: 17 residues. Germline V lookup: CDR1 MGHRA, CDR2 YSYEKL. CDR3 nucleotides: TGCGCCAGCAGCCAAGCGGCGGCCGTGGCGTCCTACAATGAGCAGTACTTC. Translated, it gives CASSQAAAVASYNEQYF.

In regard to this clonotype: A much larger clone differs by one base, so this may be a read error. This chain joins TRBV4-2 and TRBJ2-7; D is uncertain. This CDR3 has 13 residues. In germline, CDR1 is LGHNA, CDR2 YNFKEQ. CDR3 DNA sequence: TGTGCCAGCAGCCACACCCATGGGAACGAGCAGCACTTC. Residues: CASSHTHGNEQHF.

As DNA, the CDR3 is TGTGCCAGCAGCGCTGGGACTAGCAGCACCAGCACAGATACGCAGTATTTT. Residues: CASSAGTSSTSTDTQYF. The chain employs TRBV9 and TRBJ2-3, with 9 bases matching TRBD2. The CDR3 has 17 amino acids. The germline CDR1 and CDR2 sequences are SGDLS and YYNGEE. Unmatched junction bases numbered 8, after V lost 3 bases and J lost 0 bases.

The rearrangement joins TRBV27 to TRBJ2-1; TRBD2 matches at 8 bases. The CDR3 covers 19 residues. Germline loops: CDR1 MNHEY, CDR2 SMNVEV (reference sequence). Trimming at V came to 2 bases and at J to 3 bases, leaving 15 bases not matched to a gene. This CDR3 reads CASSLNFPGTSGFYNEQFF. In DNA, the CDR3 is TGTGCCAGCAGTTTAAATTTCCCCGGCACTAGCGGTTTCTACAATGAGCAGTTCTTC.

This clonotype was counted between two and nine times. This rearrangement joins TRBV3-1 to TRBJ2-5; 11 nucleotides match TRBD2. The germline gives CDR1 LGHDT, CDR2 YNNKEL (reference sequence). The CDR3 runs 17 residues. V dropped 5 bases and J dropped 4; count of bases not matched to a gene: 12. The CDR3 region has the DNA TGTGCCAGCAGCAACACTAGCGGGGGTTTGCTCGGAGAGACCCAGTACTTC. Residues: CASSNTSGGLLGETQYF.

This clonotype was seen at least ten times. The chain employs TRBV7-2 and TRBJ2-7, with D perhaps TRBD2 (5 bases). The CDR3 length is 12 residues. In germline, CDR1 is SGHTA, CDR2 FQGNSA. The V end lost 6 bases, the J end lost 5 bases, and 11 bases lay between the germline ends. In DNA form, the CDR3 reads TGTGCCAGCAGTCTAGCCCCCCACGAGCAGTACTTC. Its translation: CASSLAPHEQYF. Full variable domain (rest looked up from reference TRBV7-2 and TRBJ2-7): GAGVSQSPSNKVTEKGKDVELRCDPISGHTALYWYRQSLGQGLEFLIYFQGNSAPDKSGLPSDRFSAERTGGSVSTLTIQRTQQEDSAVYLCASSLAPHEQYFGPGTRLTVT.

The chain couples TRBV7-9 to TRBJ1-1, with D perhaps TRBD1 (5 bases). V lost 3 bases and J 3 bases, leaving 17 bases between the germline ends. The CDR3 is made up of 16 amino acids. CDR1 is SEHNR, CDR2 FQNEAQ, per germline (reference sequence). CDR3 sequence: CASSFQGSGLYTEAFF. The CDR3 DNA reads as TGTGCCAGCAGCTTTCAGGGTTCGGGATTGTACACTGAAGCTTTCTTT. The complete variable domain, with remaining parts taken from reference TRBV7-9 and TRBJ1-1, reads DTGVSQNPRHKITKRGQNVTFRCDPISEHNRLYWYRQTLGQGPEFLTYFQNEAQLEKSRLLSDRFSAERPKGSFSTLEIQRTEQGDSAMYLCASSFQGSGLYTEAFFGQGTRLTVV.

The chain recombines TRBV12-3 or TRBV12-4 with TRBJ1-1, with D unclear. V shed 8 bases and J shed 0 bases, with 7 bases lying between them. This CDR3 contains 12 residues. The CDR3 nucleotides are TGTGCCAGCCAGATGATGAACACTGAAGCTTTCTTT. Protein sequence: CASQMMNTEAFF.

The chain links TRBV11-3 to TRBJ2-4, with 8 bases identical to TRBD2. The J call may not be correct, given that the DNA end is closer to TRBJ2-7. The CDR3 covers 14 residues. Germline assignment: CDR1 SGHNT and CDR2 YENEEA. The CDR3 here is CASSQEASGHEQYF. As DNA, the CDR3 is TGTGCCAGCAGCCAAGAGGCTAGCGGGCACGAGCAGTACTTC.